This T cell receptor beta chain is drawn from a study of T cell responses to AZD1222 COVID-19 vaccine. Broader study findings: Once two AZD1222 doses were given, Spike-specific TCR breadth and depth went up.

Germline assignment: CDR1 SGHAT and CDR2 FQNNGV. With V trimmed by 5 bases and J by 3 bases, 11 bases remained unmatched. This CDR3 is 16 amino acids long. Only in-frame clones appear in the TCRdb table, and some are missing; sequencing was by immunoSEQ multiplex PCR. The sample holds about 120,000 clones; 85% to 90% are singletons and the top ten take about a fifth. About this clone itself: Its antigen is not known.

The sample here was peripheral blood, taken on day 0 of AZD1222 vaccination. The clonotype was recovered from an adult in good health. The V gene is TRBV11-2, the J gene TRBJ2-5; TRBD1 aligns across 8 bases. CDR3 nucleotide sequence: TGTGCCAGCAGCGCACCTCCCGGGACAGGTGAAGAGACCCAGTACTTC. Translated: CASSAPPGTGEETQYF.